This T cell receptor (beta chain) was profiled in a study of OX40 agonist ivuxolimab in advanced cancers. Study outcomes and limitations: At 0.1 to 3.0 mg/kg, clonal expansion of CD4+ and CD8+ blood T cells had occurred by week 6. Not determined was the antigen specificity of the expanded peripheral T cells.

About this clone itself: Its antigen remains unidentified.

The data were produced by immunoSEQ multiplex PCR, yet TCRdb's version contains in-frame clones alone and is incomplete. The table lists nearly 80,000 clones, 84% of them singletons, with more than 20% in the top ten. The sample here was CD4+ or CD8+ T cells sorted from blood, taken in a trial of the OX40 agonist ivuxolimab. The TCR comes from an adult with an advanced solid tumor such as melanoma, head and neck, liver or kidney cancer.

Written as DNA, the CDR3 is TGCGCCAGCAGCCAAGTTGACAGGGTAAATTCACCCCTCCACTTT. Translation: CASSQVDRVNSPLHF. The chain carries TRBV4-3 and TRBJ1-6, with 7 bases matching TRBD1. Germline trimming cut 1 base from V and 7 bases from J; bases unmatched to any gene: 4. CDR3 length: 15 residues. Germline loops: CDR1 LGHNA, CDR2 YSLEER.